The clone carrying this T cell receptor beta chain was detected only once. This sample is drawn from a study of blood T cell repertoires in COVID-19. Sequencing used immunoSEQ multiplex PCR; TCRdb keeps in-frame clones, though not all of them. The table records around 94,000 clones, about 80% of them present only once. The CDR3 length is 13 residues. Per germline, CDR1 MDHEN and CDR2 SYDVKM. With V trimmed by 7 bases and J by 0 bases, 2 bases remained unmatched. The receptor comes from a human donor in a cohort sampled during active COVID-19. Sequenced material: peripheral blood. This chain connects TRBV28 to TRBJ1-1; 7 bases are a match to TRBD1. The CDR3 bases are TGTGCCAGCAAGGACAGGATGAACACTGAAGCTTTCTTT. The encoded protein is CASKDRMNTEAFF.